The next 18 T cell receptor beta chains were all read from a single sample in a study of shared clonotypes between healthy human individuals. The table came from immunoSEQ multiplex PCR; TCRdb's copy has only in-frame clones and leaves some out. The data show about 1 million clones, with around 76% seen just once and about 1.5% held by the top ten. The sample consisted of memory CD4+ T cells sorted from blood. The sample's subset: CD45RA-negative fraction. These receptors were taken from a man aged 18 to 30 in good health.

The rearrangement links TRBV25-1 to TRBJ1-2; TRBD1 agrees at 8 bases. The junction had 6 bases not matched to a gene; V was cut back by 5 bases and J by 4 bases. The CDR3 contains 14 residues. Per the germline V gene, CDR1 is MGHDK and CDR2 is SYGVNS. CDR3 DNA sequence: TGTGCCAGCAGTCGGGCAGGGGGCGGCTATGGCTACACCTTC. Its translation is CASSRAGGGYGYTF.

The gene calls are TRBV28 and TRBJ1-5; D possibly corresponds to TRBD1 (5 bases). The V end lost 7 bases, the J end lost 3 bases, and 13 bases lay between the germline ends. The CDR3 runs to 14 residues. Germline CDR1 is MDHEN and CDR2 is SYDVKM. The CDR3 DNA sequence: TGTGCCAGCACCTCTGACAGCTACAATCAGCCCCAGCATTTT. This encodes CASTSDSYNQPQHF.

A few counts support this clone. The chain carries TRBV11-2 and TRBJ1-5; 8 positions match TRBD1. This CDR3 spans 15 amino acids. Germline V gene lookup returns CDR1 SGHAT and CDR2 FQNNGV. V lost 3 bases to trimming and J lost 3 bases; unmatched junction nucleotides: 4. CDR3 DNA sequence: TGTGCCAGCAGCTTTGGGACAGGACCCAATCAGCCCCAGCATTTT. Protein sequence: CASSFGTGPNQPQHF.

CDR3 protein: CATSRDLVGGNTEAFF. DNA for the CDR3: TGTGCCACCAGCAGAGACTTGGTGGGGGGGAACACTGAAGCTTTCTTT. V usage is TRBV15 and J usage is TRBJ1-1; a weak D match, TRBD1 (5 bases). Germline V CDR1 and CDR2: LNHNV, YYDKDF (reference sequence). Trimming pared 0 bases from V and 1 base from J, leaving 12 bases between. The CDR3 spans 16 residues.

This clone was counted ten times or more. This chain connects TRBV5-1 to TRBJ1-1; TRBD1 aligns across 8 bases. The length of the CDR3 is 13 residues. J lost 5 bases, V lost 4 bases, and 4 bases had no gene match. The V gene's germline CDR1 is SGHRS and CDR2 YFSETQ. For the CDR3, the DNA is TGCGCCAGCAGCCAGGGGGCAGGGACTGAAGCTTTCTTT. Translated, it gives CASSQGAGTEAFF.

This clone was counted only a few times. A far larger clone lies a single base away; this is likely a read error. This chain links TRBV2 with TRBJ1-1; D remains unclear. This CDR3 comprises 11 residues. Trimming stripped 3 bases from V and 4 bases from J, with 3 bases between. The germline CDR1 and CDR2 sequences are SNHLY and FYNNEI. CDR3 residues: CASSEVTEAFF. The CDR3 region has the DNA TGTGCCAGCAGTGAGGTCACTGAAGCTTTCTTT.

The V and J genes are TRBV7-8 and TRBJ1-3, with TRBD1 matching 9 bases. The V gene end was trimmed by 5 bases and the J gene end by 4 bases; junction bases not matched to a gene: 12. This CDR3 spans 17 amino acids. In germline, CDR1 is SGHVS, CDR2 FQNEAQ. For the CDR3, the DNA is TGTGCCAGCAGCCCGAGGACAGGGGCGAGAACCGGAAACACCATATATTTT. Translated: CASSPRTGARTGNTIYF.

The V call is TRBV14, the J call TRBJ1-1, with 9 bases that match TRBD1. The CDR3 sequence is 15 residues long. The V gene end was trimmed by 2 bases and the J gene end by 7 bases; junction bases not matched to a gene: 8. Germline V gene lookup returns CDR1 SGHDN and CDR2 FVKESK. The CDR3 DNA reads TGTGCCAGCAGCCAACTGGGGGTGACAGGGGGTGAAGCTTTCTTT. Amino acids: CASSQLGVTGGEAFF.

The chain combines TRBV7-2 with TRBJ1-1; 7 positions agree with TRBD1. The CDR3 spans 16 residues. Trimming cost V 2 bases and J 5 bases; bases outside gene matches: 11. Germline CDR1 and CDR2: SGHTA and FQGNSA. CDR3 residues: CASSLQGVVSGTEAFF. In DNA form, the CDR3 reads TGTGCCAGCAGCTTACAGGGGGTCGTATCTGGGACTGAAGCTTTCTTT.

This clone was picked up one time. Other nucleotide sequences from this sample produce the same CDR3. The chain employs TRBV6-1 and TRBJ2-1, with D possibly called TRBD1 or TRBD2 (5 bases each). The CDR3 consists of 13 residues. Germline-derived CDR1 and CDR2 are MNHNS and SASEGT. The V end lost 4 bases, the J end lost 7 bases, and 11 bases lay between the germline ends. CDR3 protein: CASSAQGRNEQFF. The CDR3, as DNA: TGTGCCAGCAGTGCTCAGGGACGGAATGAGCAGTTCTTC.

This chain connects TRBV7-9 to TRBJ2-7, with 9 bases aligning to TRBD2. With V trimmed by 1 base and J by 2 bases, 0 bases remained unmatched. Germline assignment: CDR1 SEHNR and CDR2 FQNEAQ (reference sequence). The CDR3 is made up of 14 amino acids. CDR3 amino acids: CASSLERGAYEQYF. The CDR3 nucleotides are TGTGCCAGCAGCTTAGAGCGGGGGGCCTACGAGCAGTACTTC.

This clone was detected many times. The CDR3 spells CASSPVPGAQPQHF. The CDR3 coding sequence is TGTGCCAGCAGTCCAGTTCCAGGGGCCCAGCCCCAGCATTTT. The rearrangement uses TRBV27 and TRBJ1-5; possibly TRBD1 for D (6 bases). The CDR3 extends over 14 amino acids. V lost 5 bases, J lost 7 bases, and 15 bases lay in between. The germline V gene encodes CDR1 MNHEY and CDR2 SMNVEV (reference sequence).

This clone was seen a handful of times. This chain joins TRBV4-3 and TRBJ2-7; unclear D gene. V was pared by 4 bases and J by 4 bases, with 17 bases between. The germline CDR1 and CDR2 sequences are LGHNA and YSLEER. The CDR3 is made up of 15 amino acids. This chain's CDR3 is CASSLNLGITYEQYF. CDR3 DNA sequence: TGCGCCAGCAGCCTTAACCTGGGAATAACGTACGAGCAGTACTTC.

This CDR3 is CASSLAGLQVGNEQFF. The CDR3, as DNA: TGCGCCAGCAGCTTGGCGGGACTTCAGGTGGGCAATGAGCAGTTCTTC. This chain uses TRBV5-1 with TRBJ2-1; a weak D match, TRBD2 (6 bases). There are 16 residues in the CDR3. Deletions cut 0 bases from V and 6 bases from J, with 16 bases between. Germline assignment: CDR1 SGHRS and CDR2 YFSETQ.

Comments on this clone: Its ends do not fully match the called genes, so a read error is possible. The chain links TRBV28 to TRBJ2-3; 11 bases are a match to TRBD2. This CDR3 comprises 12 residues. CDR1 is MDHEN, CDR2 SYDVKM, per germline. CDR3 in amino acids: CASSATSGRSNF. CDR3 bases: TGTGCCAGCAGCGCAACTAGCGGGAGATCGAATTTT.

The rearrangement joins TRBV19 to TRBJ2-1, with TRBD2 matching over 8 bases. V shed 5 bases and J 7 bases; nucleotides not matched to a gene: 7. The CDR3 extends over 14 amino acids. Germline assignment: CDR1 LNHDA and CDR2 SQIVND (reference sequence). The CDR3 DNA reads TGTGCCAGTAGTCCAACCGGGACTAGTAATGAGCAGTTCTTC. Translating it yields CASSPTGTSNEQFF.

The V and J genes are TRBV11-2 and TRBJ1-5; 7 bases match TRBD1. Losses at the gene ends were 4 bases for V and 4 bases for J; bases not matched to a gene: 7. CDR3 length: 15 amino acids. Germline values: CDR1 SGHAT, CDR2 FQNNGV. The chain's CDR3 is CASSYGTVKNQPQHF. The DNA for the CDR3 is TGTGCCAGCAGCTACGGGACAGTAAAAAATCAGCCCCAGCATTTT.

The chain carries TRBV6-6 and TRBJ2-2; D perhaps matches TRBD1 (5 bases). Trimming stripped 2 bases from V and 1 base from J, with 8 bases between. The CDR3 extends over 15 amino acids. CDR1 and CDR2 (germline): MNHNY, SVGAGI (reference sequence). As DNA, the CDR3 is TGTGCCAGCAGTTACGCCCAGGGGAACACCGGGGAGCTGTTTTTT. Its protein is CASSYAQGNTGELFF.